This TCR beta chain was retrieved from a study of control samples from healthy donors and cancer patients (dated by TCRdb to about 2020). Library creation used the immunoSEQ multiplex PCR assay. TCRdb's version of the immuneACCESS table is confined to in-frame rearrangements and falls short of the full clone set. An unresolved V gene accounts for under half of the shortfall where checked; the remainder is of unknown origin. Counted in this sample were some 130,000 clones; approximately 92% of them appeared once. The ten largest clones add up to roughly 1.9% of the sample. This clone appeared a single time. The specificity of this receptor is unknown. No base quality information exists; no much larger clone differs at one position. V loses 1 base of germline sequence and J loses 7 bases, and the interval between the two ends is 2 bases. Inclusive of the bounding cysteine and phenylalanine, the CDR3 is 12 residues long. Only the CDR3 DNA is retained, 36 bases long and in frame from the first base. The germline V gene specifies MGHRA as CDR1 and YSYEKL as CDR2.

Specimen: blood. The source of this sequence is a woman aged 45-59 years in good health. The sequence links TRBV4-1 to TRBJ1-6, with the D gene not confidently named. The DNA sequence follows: TGCGCCAGCAGCCAAGGGAATTCACCCCTCCACTTT. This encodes CASSQGNSPLHF.